This TCR beta chain was sequenced during a study of blood T cell repertoires in COVID-19. Study in general: PBMCs, B-cell-depleted T cells, or T cells provided the cDNA or gDNA that made up the material.

The CDR3 length is 14 residues. Germline assignment: CDR1 SNHLY and CDR2 FYNNEI. V was clipped by 5 bases and J by 3 bases, with 11 bases between them. The data were produced by immunoSEQ multiplex PCR, yet TCRdb's version contains in-frame clones alone and is incomplete. This sample has 100,000 to 150,000 clones, with approximately 90% found just once. This TCR was sampled from a man aged 45-65 years with acute or convalescent COVID-19. Specimen: peripheral blood. The gene calls are TRBV2 and TRBJ1-5, with a tentative D call TRBD1 (5 bases). CDR3 loop: CASSNQGPNQPQHF. For the CDR3, the DNA is TGTGCCAGCAGTAACCAGGGCCCCAATCAGCCCCAGCATTTT.